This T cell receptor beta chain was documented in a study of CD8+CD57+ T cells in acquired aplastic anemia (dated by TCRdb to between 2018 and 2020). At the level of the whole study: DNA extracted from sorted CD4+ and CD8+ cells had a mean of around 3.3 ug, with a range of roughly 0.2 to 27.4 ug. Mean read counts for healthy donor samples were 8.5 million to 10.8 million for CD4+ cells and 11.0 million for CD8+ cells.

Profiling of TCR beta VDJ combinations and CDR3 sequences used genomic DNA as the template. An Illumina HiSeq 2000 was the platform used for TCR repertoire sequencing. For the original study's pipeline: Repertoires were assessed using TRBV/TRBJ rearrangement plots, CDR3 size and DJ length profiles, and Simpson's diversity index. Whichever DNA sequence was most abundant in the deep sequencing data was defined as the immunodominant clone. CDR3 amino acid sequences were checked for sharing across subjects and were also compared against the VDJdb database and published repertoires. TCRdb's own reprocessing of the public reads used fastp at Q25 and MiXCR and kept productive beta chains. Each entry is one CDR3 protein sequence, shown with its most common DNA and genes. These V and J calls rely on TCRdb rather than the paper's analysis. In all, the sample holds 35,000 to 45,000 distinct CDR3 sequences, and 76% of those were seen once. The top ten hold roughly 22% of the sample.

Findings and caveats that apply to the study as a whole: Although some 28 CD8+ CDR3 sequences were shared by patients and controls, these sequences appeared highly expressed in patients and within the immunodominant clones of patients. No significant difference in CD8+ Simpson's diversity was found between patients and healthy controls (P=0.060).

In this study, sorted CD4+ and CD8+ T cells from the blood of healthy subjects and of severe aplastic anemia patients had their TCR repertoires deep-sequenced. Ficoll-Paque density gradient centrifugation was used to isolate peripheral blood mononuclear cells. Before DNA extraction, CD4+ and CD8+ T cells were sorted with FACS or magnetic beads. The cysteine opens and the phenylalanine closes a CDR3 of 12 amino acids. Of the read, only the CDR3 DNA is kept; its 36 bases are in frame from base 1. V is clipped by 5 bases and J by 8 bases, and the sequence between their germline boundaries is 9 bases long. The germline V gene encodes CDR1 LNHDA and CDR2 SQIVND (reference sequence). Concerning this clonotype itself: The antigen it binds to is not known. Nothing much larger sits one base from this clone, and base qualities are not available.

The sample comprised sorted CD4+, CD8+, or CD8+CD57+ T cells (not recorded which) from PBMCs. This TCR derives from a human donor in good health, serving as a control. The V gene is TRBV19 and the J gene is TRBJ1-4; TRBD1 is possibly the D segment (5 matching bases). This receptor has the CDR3 CASSVTVEKLFF. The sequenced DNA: TGTGCCAGTAGTGTGACAGTAGAAAAACTGTTTTTT.